These 22 T cell receptor beta chains were sequenced from one sample in a study of T cells in Graves' hyperthyroidism and ophthalmopathy. Amplification targeted TCR beta CDR3 regions from RNA transcripts. HTBI primers were used for first-round RT-PCR of the TCR CDR3. Each CDR3 protein is one row after TCRdb ran MiXCR on the multiplex PCR reads. This table has approximately 350,000 distinct CDR3 sequences, roughly 15% appearing once. The sample taken for sequencing was blood. Every receptor here comes from a woman in her fifties or sixties with Graves' ophthalmopathy.

This clonotype was seen at least ten times. V and J are TRBV27 and TRBJ1-5; 8 nucleotides agree with TRBD1. The V gene end was trimmed by 6 bases and the J gene end by 3 bases; junction bases not matched to a gene: 7. Germline CDR1 reads MNHEY; CDR2 reads SMNVEV (reference sequence). The CDR3 sequence is 15 residues long. CDR3 nucleotide sequence: TGTGCCAGCAGCGCAAGGACAGGGAACAATCAGCCCCAGCATTTT. This gives the protein CASSARTGNNQPQHF.

This clonotype appeared many times. The chain recombines TRBV7-8 with TRBJ2-7; tentative D call: TRBD2 (6 bases). Trimming removed 5 bases at V and 3 bases at J, with 17 bases between. The CDR3 has 15 residues. Germline CDR1 and CDR2: SGHVS and FQNEAQ. The CDR3 reads CASSPLALAVYEQYF. The CDR3 coding sequence is TGTGCCAGCAGCCCTCTAGCACTAGCAGTCTACGAGCAGTACTTC.

The J gene is TRBJ2-3, the V gene TRBV2; TRBD2 aligns across 15 bases. The V segment lost 10 bases and the J segment 0 bases; nucleotides outside the gene matches: 14. The CDR3 loop spans 19 amino acids. Germline-derived CDR1 and CDR2 are SNHLY and FYNNEI. The CDR3 loop is CANKDSGTSGRSSTDTQYF. As DNA, the CDR3 is TGTGCCAACAAGGACAGCGGGACTAGCGGGAGGAGTAGCACAGATACGCAGTATTTT.

This clonotype was counted a few times. The chain has TRBV24-1 and TRBJ2-5, with 11 bases aligning to TRBD2. Germline V lookup: CDR1 KGHDR, CDR2 SFDVKD. The J segment lost 4 bases and the V segment lost 3 bases, leaving 3 bases of the junction unmatched. The CDR3 extends over 15 amino acids. This chain's CDR3 is CATSDTGLAGETQYF. The CDR3 nucleotides read TGTGCCACCAGTGATACCGGACTAGCGGGAGAGACCCAGTACTTC.

Regarding this clonotype: A much larger clone is a single base away; this may be a read error. This sequence joins TRBV5-5 and TRBJ2-7, with TRBD1 matching 7 bases. The J segment lost 1 base and the V segment lost 2 bases, leaving 9 bases of the junction unmatched. The germline gives CDR1 SGHKS, CDR2 YYEKEE (reference sequence). The CDR3 has 16 residues. CDR3 nucleotides: TGTGCCAGCAGCTTCACACGGACAGGTAGATCCTACGAGCAGTACTTC. As protein: CASSFTRTGRSYEQYF.

This clonotype was detected ten times or more. The chain recombines TRBV7-2 with TRBJ1-5; 7 nucleotides match TRBD1. CDR3 size: 15 residues. The V gene's germline CDR1 is SGHTA and CDR2 FQGNSA. Trimming cost V 4 bases and J 1 base; bases outside gene matches: 4. CDR3 in amino acids: CASSSPTGSNQPQHF. The CDR3 region has the DNA TGTGCCAGCAGCTCGCCGACAGGGAGCAATCAGCCCCAGCATTTT.

This clonotype came up a few times. For the CDR3, the DNA is TGTGCCAGCAGCTTCCAGGGGGCGGGGGAGACCCAGTACTTC. The encoded protein is CASSFQGAGETQYF. The chain links TRBV7-9 to TRBJ2-5; 8 bases agree with TRBD1. J gave up 5 bases and V 3 bases, and 5 bases lay outside the gene matches. The CDR3 is 14 amino acids. Germline-derived CDR1 and CDR2 are SEHNR and FQNEAQ (reference sequence).

The sample holds many counts of this clonotype. This sequence joins TRBV2 and TRBJ2-1; D might be TRBD2 (5 bases). Trimming left V 6 bases short and J 2 bases short, with 8 bases between. Looked up from germline, CDR1 is SNHLY and CDR2 is FYNNEI. This CDR3 comprises 13 residues. CDR3 DNA sequence: TGTGCCAGCAGAAGCGGAACCTACAATGAGCAGTTCTTC. Translating gives CASRSGTYNEQFF.

This clonotype occurred many times. The J gene is TRBJ2-1, the V gene TRBV20-1; 7 nucleotides match TRBD1. The CDR3 runs 15 residues. The V segment lost 3 bases and the J segment 2 bases; nucleotides outside the gene matches: 7. Per the germline V gene, CDR1 is DFQATT and CDR2 is SNEGSKA (reference sequence). CDR3 sequence reads: CSASQHRGPYNEQFF. The CDR3 region has the DNA TGCAGTGCTAGTCAACACAGGGGCCCCTACAATGAGCAGTTCTTC.

At least ten counts were recorded for this clonotype. The chain carries TRBV28 and TRBJ1-5; D gene ambiguous. V lost 7 bases and J 2 bases, leaving 12 bases between the germline ends. Germline V lookup: CDR1 MDHEN, CDR2 SYDVKM. The CDR3 loop spans 14 amino acids. The CDR3 loop is CASTGPRGNQPQHF. The CDR3 nucleotides read TGTGCCAGCACCGGGCCGAGGGGCAATCAGCCCCAGCATTTT.

The gene calls are TRBV9 and TRBJ2-1; 8 nucleotides match TRBD2. This CDR3 has 16 residues. Germline loops: CDR1 SGDLS, CDR2 YYNGEE. V shed 0 bases, J shed 3 bases, and the junction held 5 bases outside the gene matches. CDR3 protein: CASSVDGRGHYNEQFF. In DNA form, the CDR3 reads TGTGCCAGCAGCGTAGACGGGAGGGGCCACTACAATGAGCAGTTCTTC.

This clonotype was counted a few times. The rearrangement uses TRBV4-2 and TRBJ2-3; D ambiguous. This CDR3 contains 13 residues. Trimming took 3 bases from V and 5 from J, leaving 9 bases between them. CDR1 and CDR2 (germline): LGHNA, YNFKEQ. CDR3 in DNA: TGTGCCAGCAGCCAGGGCGTAGGAGATACGCAGTATTTT. This gives the protein CASSQGVGDTQYF.

This clonotype has just a few counts. V is TRBV12-5 and J is TRBJ2-7; D not resolved. V lost 1 base, J lost 4 bases, and 8 bases lay in between. Germline-derived CDR1 and CDR2 are LGHNT and FRNRAP. The CDR3 runs to 13 residues. CDR3 amino acids: CASGLGLGYEQYF. The CDR3 DNA follows: TGTGCTAGTGGTTTGGGTTTGGGGTACGAGCAGTACTTC.

This clonotype was recorded at least ten times. This rearrangement joins TRBV11-2 to TRBJ2-1; no clear D gene. V was clipped by 4 bases and J by 4 bases, with 8 bases between them. Per germline, CDR1 SGHAT and CDR2 FQNNGV. The CDR3 has 13 residues. CDR3 sequence (DNA): TGTGCCAGCAGCTCCCAGAGGTACAATGAGCAGTTCTTC. Its translation: CASSSQRYNEQFF.

This clonotype was counted a few times. The rearrangement links TRBV15 to TRBJ2-1, with a possible D match to TRBD2 (6 bases). V was cut by 1 base and J by 7 bases, with 11 bases left in between. This CDR3 has 14 amino acids. Germline V gives CDR1 LNHNV, CDR2 YYDKDF (reference sequence). CDR3 DNA sequence: TGTGCCACCAGCAGAGCTGGAGGGAGGAATGAGCAGTTCTTC. Translating it yields CATSRAGGRNEQFF.

Ten or more counts support this clonotype. The chain couples TRBV5-1 to TRBJ2-4; TRBD2 agrees at 7 bases. This CDR3 has 19 residues. J was trimmed by 1 base and V by 4 bases; bases with no gene match: 17. Germline CDR1 and CDR2: SGHRS and YFSETQ. The CDR3 is CASSPSGGSPSTAKNIQYF. CDR3 DNA sequence: TGCGCCAGCAGCCCGTCGGGCGGGAGCCCTAGCACTGCCAAAAACATTCAGTACTTC.

This clonotype was observed at least ten times. This chain connects TRBV7-9 to TRBJ2-3; 9 nucleotides agree with TRBD2. CDR1 SEHNR and CDR2 FQNEAQ come from the germline V gene (reference sequence). The CDR3 length is 16 residues. Unmatched junction bases numbered 10, after V lost 5 bases and J lost 4 bases. The CDR3: CASSQRSGSFPDTQYF. The CDR3 DNA sequence: TGTGCCAGCAGCCAACGTAGCGGGAGTTTCCCAGATACGCAGTATTTT.

CDR3 bases: TGTGCCAGCAGCTTGGATACTGCTACCGGGACTAGCGGGAGATTGTTCTTC. This sequence encodes CASSLDTATGTSGRLFF. The rearrangement uses TRBV7-2 and TRBJ2-1, with 14 bases aligning to TRBD2. This CDR3 contains 17 residues. Germline V gene sequence: CDR1 SGHTA, CDR2 FQGNSA. V lost 3 bases, J lost 15 bases, and 16 bases stayed unmatched.

This clonotype occurred a few times. This clone may be a read error of a much larger clone one base away. The chain has TRBV12-3 or TRBV12-4 and TRBJ2-4, with no clear D. Trimming removed 5 bases at V and 12 bases at J, with 17 bases between. The CDR3 has 13 residues. CDR3 sequence: CASSLTGRHTQYF. The CDR3 nucleotides are TGTGCCAGCAGTCTCACGGGTAGGCACACTCAGTACTTC.

As to this clonotype: The junction differs from germline at one of its ends, possibly a read error. The V and J genes are TRBV28 and TRBJ2-1; 11 bases line up with TRBD2. The germline V gene encodes CDR1 MDHEN and CDR2 SYDVKM. The CDR3 consists of 15 residues. The CDR3 here is CTSSIAGGPIDEQFF. As DNA, the CDR3 is TGTACCAGCAGTATAGCGGGAGGGCCTATCGATGAGCAGTTCTTC.

The J gene is TRBJ2-7, the V gene TRBV3-1, with D maybe TRBD2 (5 bases). Germline lookup yields CDR1 LGHDT and CDR2 YNNKEL (reference sequence). The CDR3 extends over 14 amino acids. V lost 0 bases and J lost 0, with 6 bases in between. The CDR3 nucleotides read TGTGCCAGCAGCCAAGAGAGGGCCTCCTACGAGCAGTACTTC. This gives the protein CASSQERASYEQYF.

Ten or more counts support this clonotype. This chain links TRBV18 with TRBJ1-1; D call uncertain. Germline values: CDR1 KGHSH, CDR2 LQKENI. The V end was cut by 0 bases, the J end by 0 bases, with 8 bases between. The CDR3 loop spans 15 amino acids. DNA for the CDR3: TGTGCCAGCTCACCACCAAACAGCATGAACACTGAAGCTTTCTTT. It codes for CASSPPNSMNTEAFF.